Listed below are T cell receptor beta chains from one sample, sequenced in a study of cytomegalovirus exposure and HLA in healthy donors. Some clones are missing from TCRdb's copy, which holds only in-frame ones; the method was immunoSEQ multiplex PCR. The table shows approximately 290,000 clones, with about 80% occurring only once. Sequencing was carried out using PBMCs. These receptors were obtained from a girl aged 2-9 years in good health and CMV-seronegative. Each CDR3 is given with its conserved first and last residue. The D gene is left open where the match is weak. Expanded clones are given a class, and other clones once, few, many or no size at all.

v_call: TRBV28; clone_size: few; j_call: TRBJ1-2; d_call: TRBD1; cdr3_aa: CATGGYGTDSYGYTF; cdr3_nt: TGTGCCACGGGGGGGTACGGGACAGACTCCTATGGCTACACCTTC
v_call: TRBV9; clone_size: once; j_call: TRBJ2-3; d_call: TRBD2; cdr3_aa: CASSPRAGGSTDTQYF; cdr3_nt: TGTGCCAGCAGCCCTCGAGCGGGAGGTAGCACAGATACGCAGTATTTT
v_call: TRBV9; clone_size: .; j_call: TRBJ2-1; d_call: TRBD2; cdr3_aa: CASSAPRTSGRYEQFF; cdr3_nt: TGTGCCAGCAGCGCACCCAGGACTAGCGGGAGATATGAGCAGTTCTTC
v_call: TRBV5-1; clone_size: .; j_call: TRBJ2-7; d_call: TRBD1; cdr3_aa: CASSPGQGLSEQYF; cdr3_nt: TGCGCCAGTTCCCCGGGACAGGGGCTGTCCGAGCAGTACTTC
v_call: TRBV27; clone_size: .; j_call: TRBJ2-2; d_call: TRBD2; cdr3_aa: CASSLVRSGANTGELFF; cdr3_nt: TGTGCCAGCAGTTTGGTCCGTAGCGGGGCGAACACCGGGGAGCTGTTTTTT
v_call: TRBV2; clone_size: few; j_call: TRBJ2-1; d_call: TRBD1; cdr3_aa: CASSSTGAGNEQFF; cdr3_nt: TGTGCCAGCAGTAGCACAGGGGCGGGTAATGAGCAGTTCTTC
v_call: TRBV14; clone_size: .; j_call: TRBJ2-5; d_call: TRBD2; cdr3_aa: CASSLAGEEQETQYF; cdr3_nt: TGTGCCAGCAGCCTAGCGGGAGAGGAACAAGAGACCCAGTACTTC
v_call: TRBV7-8; clone_size: .; j_call: TRBJ2-7; d_call: .; cdr3_aa: CASSFGAEQYF; cdr3_nt: TGTGCCAGCAGCTTTGGAGCGGAGCAGTACTTC
v_call: TRBV29-1; clone_size: .; j_call: TRBJ2-7; d_call: TRBD2; cdr3_aa: CSVDGLAGAYEQYF; cdr3_nt: TGCAGCGTGGATGGACTAGCGGGGGCCTACGAGCAGTACTTC
v_call: TRBV14; clone_size: .; j_call: TRBJ2-1; d_call: .; cdr3_aa: CASSQGAHAIYNEQFF; cdr3_nt: TGTGCCAGCAGCCAAGGGGCACACGCCATCTACAATGAGCAGTTCTTC
v_call: TRBV4-1; clone_size: .; j_call: TRBJ2-1; d_call: TRBD1; cdr3_aa: CASRDRGFYNEQFF; cdr3_nt: TGCGCCAGCCGGGACAGGGGTTTTTACAATGAGCAGTTCTTC
v_call: TRBV28; clone_size: .; j_call: TRBJ2-7; d_call: .; cdr3_aa: CASSLVRAYEQYF; cdr3_nt: TGTGCCAGCAGTTTAGTCAGGGCCTACGAGCAGTACTTC
v_call: TRBV2; clone_size: .; j_call: TRBJ1-2; d_call: .; cdr3_aa: CASKGESGYTF; cdr3_nt: TGTGCCAGCAAGGGGGAGAGTGGCTACACCTTC
v_call: TRBV6-5; clone_size: .; j_call: TRBJ1-1; d_call: TRBD1; cdr3_aa: CASSLVPGQTEAFF; cdr3_nt: TGTGCCAGCAGTCTAGTACCGGGACAGACTGAAGCTTTCTTT
v_call: TRBV7-7; clone_size: .; j_call: TRBJ1-5; d_call: TRBD1; cdr3_aa: CASSDRVGKNQPQHF; cdr3_nt: TGTGCCAGCAGTGACAGGGTCGGGAAGAATCAGCCCCAGCATTTT
v_call: TRBV5-4; clone_size: .; j_call: TRBJ1-1; d_call: .; cdr3_aa: CASSLAQAGAFF; cdr3_nt: TGTGCCAGCAGCTTGGCGCAGGCTGGAGCTTTCTTT
v_call: TRBV9; clone_size: .; j_call: TRBJ1-6; d_call: TRBD1; cdr3_aa: CASSPQGGVGSPLHF; cdr3_nt: TGTGCCAGCAGCCCCCAGGGGGGAGTAGGGTCACCCCTCCACTTT
v_call: TRBV9; clone_size: .; j_call: TRBJ1-6; d_call: .; cdr3_aa: CASSALLYNSPLHF; cdr3_nt: TGTGCCAGCAGCGCCCTCCTCTATAATTCACCCCTCCACTTT
v_call: TRBV5-5; clone_size: .; j_call: TRBJ1-1; d_call: TRBD1; cdr3_aa: CASSFQGGTEAFF; cdr3_nt: TGTGCCAGCAGCTTTCAGGGGGGCACTGAAGCTTTCTTT
v_call: TRBV27; clone_size: .; j_call: TRBJ2-7; d_call: TRBD1; cdr3_aa: CASSPAGTDYEQYF; cdr3_nt: TGTGCCAGCAGCCCCGCCGGGACAGATTACGAGCAGTACTTC
v_call: TRBV18; clone_size: .; j_call: TRBJ2-1; d_call: TRBD1; cdr3_aa: CASSPIGTDPYNEQFF; cdr3_nt: TGTGCCAGCTCACCGATTGGGACAGACCCCTACAATGAGCAGTTCTTC
v_call: TRBV15; clone_size: .; j_call: TRBJ1-5; d_call: .; cdr3_aa: CATSRVQDYQPQHF; cdr3_nt: TGTGCCACCAGCAGAGTTCAGGATTATCAGCCCCAGCATTTT
v_call: TRBV7-9; clone_size: .; j_call: TRBJ1-1; d_call: .; cdr3_aa: CASSLFEAFF; cdr3_nt: TGTGCCAGCAGCCTATTCGAAGCTTTCTTT
v_call: TRBV2; clone_size: .; j_call: TRBJ2-1; d_call: TRBD2; cdr3_aa: CASSLIGLGNEQFF; cdr3_nt: TGTGCCAGTTCCTTAATTGGACTAGGCAATGAGCAGTTCTTC
v_call: TRBV28; clone_size: once; j_call: TRBJ2-3; d_call: .; cdr3_aa: CASKGGGRTPAQYF; cdr3_nt: TGTGCCAGCAAAGGGGGGGGCCGAACCCCAGCGCAGTATTTT
v_call: TRBV9; clone_size: .; j_call: TRBJ2-1; d_call: TRBD2; cdr3_aa: CASSDSGRSDEQFF; cdr3_nt: TGTGCCAGCAGCGATAGCGGGAGGTCCGATGAGCAGTTCTTC
v_call: TRBV5-4; clone_size: .; j_call: TRBJ2-3; d_call: TRBD2; cdr3_aa: CASSGGTITDTQYF; cdr3_nt: TGTGCCAGCAGCGGGGGGACTATCACAGATACGCAGTATTTT
v_call: TRBV19; clone_size: .; j_call: TRBJ2-1; d_call: TRBD2; cdr3_aa: CASSGGVAGVLYNEQFF; cdr3_nt: TGTGCCAGTAGTGGTGGGGTAGCGGGAGTGCTTTACAATGAGCAGTTCTTC
v_call: TRBV19; clone_size: few; j_call: TRBJ1-5; d_call: .; cdr3_aa: CASSPDRPYSNQPQHF; cdr3_nt: TGTGCCAGTAGTCCCGACAGGCCCTATAGCAATCAGCCCCAGCATTTT
v_call: TRBV9; clone_size: .; j_call: TRBJ2-1; d_call: TRBD1; cdr3_aa: CASSFPLSDPRQGNEQFF; cdr3_nt: TGTGCCAGCAGCTTCCCTCTCTCAGATCCGAGACAGGGTAATGAGCAGTTCTTC
v_call: TRBV7-8; clone_size: .; j_call: TRBJ2-1; d_call: TRBD2; cdr3_aa: CASSLTSGHYNEQFF; cdr3_nt: TGTGCCAGCAGCTTGACTAGCGGGCACTACAATGAGCAGTTCTTC
v_call: TRBV19; clone_size: .; j_call: TRBJ2-1; d_call: .; cdr3_aa: CASNRDLLYNEQFF; cdr3_nt: TGTGCCAGTAACAGGGACCTACTTTACAATGAGCAGTTCTTC
v_call: TRBV7-9; clone_size: few; j_call: TRBJ1-1; d_call: TRBD1; cdr3_aa: CASSLVQGAKEAFF; cdr3_nt: TGTGCCAGCAGCTTAGTGCAGGGGGCGAAAGAAGCTTTCTTT
v_call: TRBV7-9; clone_size: .; j_call: TRBJ2-7; d_call: TRBD2; cdr3_aa: CASSKWSGGSSYEQYF; cdr3_nt: TGTGCCAGCAGCAAATGGTCGGGAGGGTCCTCCTACGAGCAGTACTTC
v_call: TRBV10-3; clone_size: once; j_call: TRBJ1-2; d_call: .; cdr3_aa: CAISEDTGYGYTF; cdr3_nt: TGTGCCATCAGTGAGGATACCGGCTATGGCTACACCTTC
v_call: TRBV6-6; clone_size: .; j_call: TRBJ2-5; d_call: TRBD2; cdr3_aa: CASSGQAGSLETQYF; cdr3_nt: TGTGCCAGCAGTGGCCAAGCGGGGTCGCTAGAGACCCAGTACTTC
v_call: TRBV2; clone_size: once; j_call: TRBJ2-3; d_call: TRBD2; cdr3_aa: CASAFGLAGLHTDTQYF; cdr3_nt: TGTGCCAGCGCTTTTGGGCTAGCGGGACTCCACACAGATACGCAGTATTTT
v_call: TRBV27; clone_size: few; j_call: TRBJ2-6; d_call: .; cdr3_aa: CASSFSQSGANVLTF; cdr3_nt: TGTGCCAGCAGTTTTTCCCAGTCTGGGGCCAACGTCCTGACTTTC
v_call: TRBV28; clone_size: once; j_call: TRBJ2-1; d_call: TRBD2; cdr3_aa: CASSLSGTSGRERFF; cdr3_nt: TGTGCCAGCAGTCTGTCCGGGACTAGCGGGAGGGAGCGATTCTTC
v_call: TRBV5-1; clone_size: .; j_call: TRBJ2-2; d_call: .; cdr3_aa: CASSLALEVGELFF; cdr3_nt: TGCGCCAGCAGCTTGGCCTTAGAAGTCGGGGAGCTGTTTTTT
v_call: TRBV28; clone_size: .; j_call: TRBJ2-1; d_call: TRBD2; cdr3_aa: CASSSGSGGANEQFF; cdr3_nt: TGTGCCAGCAGTTCTGGGAGCGGGGGGGCGAATGAGCAGTTCTTC
v_call: TRBV5-1; clone_size: .; j_call: TRBJ2-1; d_call: TRBD2; cdr3_aa: CASSLGRGGAGNEQFF; cdr3_nt: TGCGCCAGCAGCTTGGGTCGCGGGGGGGCCGGGAATGAGCAGTTCTTC
v_call: TRBV19; clone_size: .; j_call: TRBJ2-3; d_call: TRBD2; cdr3_aa: CASSRAGGLTDTQYF; cdr3_nt: TGTGCCAGTAGTCGCGCGGGGGGGCTGACAGATACGCAGTATTTT
v_call: TRBV4-1; clone_size: .; j_call: TRBJ2-3; d_call: .; cdr3_aa: CASSQNNGPSTDTQYF; cdr3_nt: TGCGCCAGCAGCCAGAACAATGGTCCAAGCACAGATACGCAGTATTTT
v_call: TRBV5-8; clone_size: .; j_call: TRBJ2-7; d_call: TRBD2; cdr3_aa: CASSLAKGTSGTAEYF; cdr3_nt: TGTGCCAGCAGCTTGGCCAAGGGGACTAGCGGGACCGCTGAGTACTTC
v_call: TRBV27; clone_size: once; j_call: TRBJ2-3; d_call: TRBD1; cdr3_aa: CASRGTGADTQYF; cdr3_nt: TGTGCCAGCAGAGGGACAGGGGCAGATACGCAGTATTTT
v_call: TRBV4-2; clone_size: .; j_call: TRBJ2-7; d_call: TRBD2; cdr3_aa: CASSRASGISYEQYF; cdr3_nt: TGTGCCAGCAGCCGAGCTAGCGGGATCTCCTACGAGCAGTACTTC
v_call: TRBV27; clone_size: .; j_call: TRBJ2-7; d_call: .; cdr3_aa: CASSFGGSYEQYF; cdr3_nt: TGTGCCAGCAGTTTCGGAGGCTCCTACGAGCAGTACTTC
v_call: TRBV4-1; clone_size: once; j_call: TRBJ1-1; d_call: .; cdr3_aa: CASSQFTSTWEAFF; cdr3_nt: TGCGCCAGCAGCCAATTCACCTCAACTTGGGAAGCTTTCTTT
v_call: TRBV6-5; clone_size: .; j_call: TRBJ1-2; d_call: TRBD1; cdr3_aa: CASSSQQGAGNYGYTF; cdr3_nt: TGTGCCAGCAGTTCTCAACAGGGGGCAGGGAACTATGGCTACACCTTC
v_call: TRBV11-3; clone_size: .; j_call: TRBJ2-3; d_call: TRBD2; cdr3_aa: CASSKRTSGSTDTQYF; cdr3_nt: TGTGCCAGCAGCAAACGGACTAGCGGGAGCACAGATACGCAGTATTTT
v_call: TRBV14; clone_size: .; j_call: TRBJ1-4; d_call: .; cdr3_aa: CASSQDLGPLISNEKLFF; cdr3_nt: TGTGCCAGCAGCCAAGATCTGGGCCCATTAATATCTAATGAAAAACTGTTTTTT
v_call: TRBV14; clone_size: .; j_call: TRBJ2-1; d_call: .; cdr3_aa: CASSEGQFIGNEQFF; cdr3_nt: TGTGCCAGCAGCGAAGGACAGTTCATAGGGAATGAGCAGTTCTTC
v_call: TRBV9; clone_size: .; j_call: TRBJ2-2; d_call: .; cdr3_aa: CASSVGGGRGSGGELFF; cdr3_nt: TGTGCCAGCAGCGTAGGTGGGGGGAGAGGTTCCGGCGGGGAGCTGTTTTTT
v_call: TRBV10-3; clone_size: .; j_call: TRBJ2-7; d_call: .; cdr3_aa: CAISDGGYEQYF; cdr3_nt: TGTGCCATCAGTGATGGCGGATACGAGCAGTACTTC